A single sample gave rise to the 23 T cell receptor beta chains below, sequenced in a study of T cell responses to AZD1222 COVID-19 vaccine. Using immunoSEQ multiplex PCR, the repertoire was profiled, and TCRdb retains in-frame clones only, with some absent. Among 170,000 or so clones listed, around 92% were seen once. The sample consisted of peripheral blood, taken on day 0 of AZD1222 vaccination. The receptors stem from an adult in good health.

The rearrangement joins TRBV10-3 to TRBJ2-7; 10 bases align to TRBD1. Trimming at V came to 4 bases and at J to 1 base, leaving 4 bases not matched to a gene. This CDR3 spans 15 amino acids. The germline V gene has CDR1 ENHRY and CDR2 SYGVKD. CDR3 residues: CAISVAGQGSYEQYF. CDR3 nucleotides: TGTGCCATCAGTGTCGCGGGACAGGGGTCCTACGAGCAGTACTTC.

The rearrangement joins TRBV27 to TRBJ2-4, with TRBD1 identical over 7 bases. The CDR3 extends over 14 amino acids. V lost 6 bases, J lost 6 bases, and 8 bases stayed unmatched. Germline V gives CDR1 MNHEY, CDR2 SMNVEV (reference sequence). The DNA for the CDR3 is TGTGCCAGCAGGTTCAGACAGGGTTTAAACATTCAGTACTTC. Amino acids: CASRFRQGLNIQYF.

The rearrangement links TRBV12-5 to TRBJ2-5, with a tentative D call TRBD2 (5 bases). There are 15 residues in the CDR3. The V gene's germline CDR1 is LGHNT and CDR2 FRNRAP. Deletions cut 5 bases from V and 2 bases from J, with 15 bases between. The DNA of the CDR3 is TGTGCTAGTGGTCCCTCGAGGACTTCACAAGAGACCCAGTACTTC. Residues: CASGPSRTSQETQYF.

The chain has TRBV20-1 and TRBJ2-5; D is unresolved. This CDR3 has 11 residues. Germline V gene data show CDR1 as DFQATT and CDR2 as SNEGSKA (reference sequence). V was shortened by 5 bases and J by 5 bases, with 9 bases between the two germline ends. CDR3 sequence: CSALDWETQYF. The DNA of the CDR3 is TGCAGTGCTCTTGATTGGGAGACCCAGTACTTC.

The CDR3 DNA sequence: TGTGCCAGCAGCCAATGGAGCGGGAACATTCCAACGCAGTATTTT. Translation: CASSQWSGNIPTQYF. The chain employs TRBV4-2 and TRBJ2-3; TRBD2 aligns across 7 bases. V trimming: 2 bases; J trimming: 9 bases; junction bases outside the gene matches: 11. The germline V gene encodes CDR1 LGHNA and CDR2 YNFKEQ. The CDR3 spans 15 residues.

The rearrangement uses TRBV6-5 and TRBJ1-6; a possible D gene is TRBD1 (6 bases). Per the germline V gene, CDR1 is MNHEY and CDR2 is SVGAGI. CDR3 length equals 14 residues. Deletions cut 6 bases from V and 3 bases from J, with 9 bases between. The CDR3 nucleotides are TGTGCCAGCAGGGACAGCCGCTATAATTCACCCCTCCACTTT. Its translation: CASRDSRYNSPLHF.

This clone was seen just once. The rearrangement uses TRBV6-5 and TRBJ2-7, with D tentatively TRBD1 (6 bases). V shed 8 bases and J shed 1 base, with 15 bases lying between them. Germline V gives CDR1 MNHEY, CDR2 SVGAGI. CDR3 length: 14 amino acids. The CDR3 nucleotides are TGTGCCAGCGCTGTACAGGGTGGATCCTACGAGCAGTACTTC. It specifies CASAVQGGSYEQYF.

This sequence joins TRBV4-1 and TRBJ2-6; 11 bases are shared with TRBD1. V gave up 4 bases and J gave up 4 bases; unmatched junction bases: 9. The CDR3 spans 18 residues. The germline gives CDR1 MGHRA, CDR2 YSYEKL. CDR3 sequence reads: CASSLTGTGGRGANVLTF. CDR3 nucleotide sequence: TGCGCCAGCAGCCTTACCGGGACAGGGGGGCGAGGGGCCAACGTCCTGACTTTC.

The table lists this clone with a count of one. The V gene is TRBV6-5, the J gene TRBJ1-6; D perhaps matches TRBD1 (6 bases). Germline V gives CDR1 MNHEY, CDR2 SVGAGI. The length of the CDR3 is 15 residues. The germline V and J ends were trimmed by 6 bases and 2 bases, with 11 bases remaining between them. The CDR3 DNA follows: TGTGCCAGCAGGACAGGACAGACCTATAATTCACCCCTCCACTTT. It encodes CASRTGQTYNSPLHF.

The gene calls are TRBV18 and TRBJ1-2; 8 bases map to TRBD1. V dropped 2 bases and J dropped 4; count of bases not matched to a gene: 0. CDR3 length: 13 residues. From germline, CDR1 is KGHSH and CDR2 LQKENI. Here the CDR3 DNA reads TGTGCCAGCTCACCAGACAGGGGCTATGGCTACACCTTC. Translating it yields CASSPDRGYGYTF.

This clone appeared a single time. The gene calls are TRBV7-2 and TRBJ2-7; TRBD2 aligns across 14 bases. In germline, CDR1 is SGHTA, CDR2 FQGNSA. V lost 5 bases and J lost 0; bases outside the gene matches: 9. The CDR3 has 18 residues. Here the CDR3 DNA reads TGTGCCAGCAGCCCGGGACTAGCGGGGGCCATTCTCTCCTACGAGCAGTACTTC. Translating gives CASSPGLAGAILSYEQYF.

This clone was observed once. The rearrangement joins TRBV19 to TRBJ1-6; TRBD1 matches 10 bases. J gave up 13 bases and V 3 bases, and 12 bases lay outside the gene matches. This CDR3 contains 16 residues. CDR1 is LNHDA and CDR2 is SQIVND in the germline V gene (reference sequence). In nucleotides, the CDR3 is TGTGCCAGTAGTATCCTGGGCGGGACAGGGGATTTCCCCCTCCACTTT. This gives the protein CASSILGGTGDFPLHF.

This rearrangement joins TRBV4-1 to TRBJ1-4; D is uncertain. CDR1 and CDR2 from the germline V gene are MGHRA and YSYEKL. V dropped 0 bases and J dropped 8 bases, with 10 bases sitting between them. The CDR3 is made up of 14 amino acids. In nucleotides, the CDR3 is TGCGCCAGCAGCCAAGATAGGGCGTGGGAAAAACTGTTTTTT. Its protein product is CASSQDRAWEKLFF.

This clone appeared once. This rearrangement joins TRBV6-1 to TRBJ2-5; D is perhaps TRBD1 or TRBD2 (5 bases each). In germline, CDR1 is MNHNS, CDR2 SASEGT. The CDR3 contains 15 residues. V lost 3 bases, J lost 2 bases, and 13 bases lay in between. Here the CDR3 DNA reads TGTGCCAGCAGTGATTGGGGACCCGTTCAAGAGACCCAGTACTTC. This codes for CASSDWGPVQETQYF.

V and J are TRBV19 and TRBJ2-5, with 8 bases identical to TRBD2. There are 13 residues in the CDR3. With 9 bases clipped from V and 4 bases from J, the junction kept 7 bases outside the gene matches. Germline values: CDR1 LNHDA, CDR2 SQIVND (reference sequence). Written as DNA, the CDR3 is TGTGCCAGGGGACACAGCGGGGGAGAGACCCAGTACTTC. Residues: CARGHSGGETQYF.

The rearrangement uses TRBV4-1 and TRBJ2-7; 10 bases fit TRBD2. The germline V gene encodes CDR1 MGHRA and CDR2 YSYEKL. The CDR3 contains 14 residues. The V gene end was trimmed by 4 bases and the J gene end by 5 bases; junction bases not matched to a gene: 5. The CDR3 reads CASSRSGGSNEQYF. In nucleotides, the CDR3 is TGCGCCAGCAGCCGTAGCGGGGGGAGCAACGAGCAGTACTTC.

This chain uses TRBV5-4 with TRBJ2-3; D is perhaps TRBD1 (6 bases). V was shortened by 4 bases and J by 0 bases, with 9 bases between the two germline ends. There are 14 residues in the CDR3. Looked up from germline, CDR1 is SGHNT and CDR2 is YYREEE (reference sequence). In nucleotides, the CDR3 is TGTGCCAGCAGCCTCGGACAGAGCACAGATACGCAGTATTTT. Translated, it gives CASSLGQSTDTQYF.

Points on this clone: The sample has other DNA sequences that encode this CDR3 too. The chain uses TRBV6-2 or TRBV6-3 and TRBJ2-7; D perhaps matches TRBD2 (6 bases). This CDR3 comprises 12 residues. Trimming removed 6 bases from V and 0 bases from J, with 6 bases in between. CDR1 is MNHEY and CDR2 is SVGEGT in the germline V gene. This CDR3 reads CASSGSSYEQYF. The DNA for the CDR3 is TGTGCCAGCAGCGGGAGCTCCTACGAGCAGTACTTC.

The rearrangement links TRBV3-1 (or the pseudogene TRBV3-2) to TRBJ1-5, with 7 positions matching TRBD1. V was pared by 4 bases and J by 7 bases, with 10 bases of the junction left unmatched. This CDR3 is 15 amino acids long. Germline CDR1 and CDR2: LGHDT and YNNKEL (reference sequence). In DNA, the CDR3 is TGTGCCAGCAGCCGGACAGGAGGTATGGGGCAGCCCCAGCATTTT. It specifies CASSRTGGMGQPQHF.

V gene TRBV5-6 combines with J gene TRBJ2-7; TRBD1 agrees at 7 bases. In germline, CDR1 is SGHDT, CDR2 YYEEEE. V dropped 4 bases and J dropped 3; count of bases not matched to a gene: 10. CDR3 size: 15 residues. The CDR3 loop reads CASSGDSVAIYEQYF. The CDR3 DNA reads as TGTGCCAGCAGCGGGGACAGCGTAGCAATCTACGAGCAGTACTTC.

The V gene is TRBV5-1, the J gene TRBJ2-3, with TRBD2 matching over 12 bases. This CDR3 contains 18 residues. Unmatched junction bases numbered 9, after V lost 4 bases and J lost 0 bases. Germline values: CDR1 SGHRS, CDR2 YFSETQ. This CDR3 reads CASSDSLAGGSSTDTQYF. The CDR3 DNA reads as TGCGCCAGCAGCGACTCTCTAGCGGGGGGGTCTAGCACAGATACGCAGTATTTT.

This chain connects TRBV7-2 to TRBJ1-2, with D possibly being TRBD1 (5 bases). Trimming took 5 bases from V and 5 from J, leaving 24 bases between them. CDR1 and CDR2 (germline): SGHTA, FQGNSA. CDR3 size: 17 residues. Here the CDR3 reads CASSLTTILVGGYGYTF. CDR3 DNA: TGTGCCAGCAGCCTAACGACGATTCTGGTGGGGGGTTATGGCTACACCTTC.

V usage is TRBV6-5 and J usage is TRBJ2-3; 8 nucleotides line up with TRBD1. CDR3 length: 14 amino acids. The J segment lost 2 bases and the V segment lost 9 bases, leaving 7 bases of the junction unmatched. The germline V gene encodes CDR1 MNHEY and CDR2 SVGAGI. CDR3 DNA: TGTGCCAGTCACCGGGACAGGATCACAGATACGCAGTATTTT. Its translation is CASHRDRITDTQYF.